This TCR beta chain came from a study of identical twins. Donors uniformly comprised healthy Caucasians. CDR3 length: 16 residues. V was pared by 3 bases and J by 0 bases, with 3 bases of the junction left unmatched. The germline V gene encodes CDR1 SGHRS and CDR2 YFSETQ. In the case of this clonotype: Its specificity is not known.

Whole-study results and caveats: Abundant beta clonotypes from cord blood had fewer insertions, unlike memory repertoires, which showed none.

TCRdb fed the 5' RACE reads into MiXCR, producing one record per CDR3 protein. Of hundreds of thousands of distinct CDR3 sequences in the sample, roughly an eighth were seen once. The sample was also reused in another study, on yellow fever vaccine responses in identical twins.

Sequenced sample: PBMCs. This TCR came from a young woman in good health. This chain links TRBV5-1 with TRBJ2-3, with 11 bases lining up with TRBD2. This CDR3 reads CASSWRTSGSTDTQYF. In DNA form, the CDR3 reads TGCGCCAGCAGCTGGAGGACTAGCGGGAGCACAGATACGCAGTATTTT. Variable domain in full (rest from reference TRBV5-1 and TRBJ2-3): KAGVTQTPRYLIKTRGQQVTLSCSPISGHRSVSWYQQTPGQGLQFLFEYFSETQRNKGNFPGRFSGRQFSNSRSEMNVSTLELGDSALYLCASSWRTSGSTDTQYFGPGTRLTVL.